This T cell receptor beta chain was observed in a study of CD8+ T cells in alopecia areata. As the sequencing template, cDNA was produced by extracting RNA and reverse transcribing it. Sequencing was performed with immunoSEQ multiplex PCR; in TCRdb, only in-frame clones are kept and a portion is missing. The repertoire consists of 200,000 to 250,000 clones, with 57% occurring once and the leading ten covering approximately 0.45%. Broader study findings: Greater clonality was observed in lesional scalp samples, especially alopecia totalis/universalis, versus normal scalp.

The V gene lost 3 bases and the J gene lost 2 bases, with 15 bases spanning the gap. The CDR3 loop spans 16 amino acids. CDR1 SGDLS and CDR2 YYNGEE come from the germline V gene. A note on this clone: The antigen remains undetermined.

The chain carries TRBV9 and TRBJ2-1; a weak D match, TRBD2 (7 bases). The sequencing here drew on CD4+ T cells sorted from blood, taken at week 0. This TCR was recovered from a human donor with alopecia areata. The CDR3 sequence is CASSAAGRGPYNEQFF. As DNA, the CDR3 is TGTGCCAGCAGCGCAGCGGGGCGGGGGCCCTACAATGAGCAGTTCTTC.